These T cell receptor beta chains were read from a single sample in a study of T cells in Graves' hyperthyroidism and ophthalmopathy. Via MiXCR, TCRdb re-called the multiplex PCR reads, giving one row per CDR3 protein. The table lists around 500,000 distinct CDR3 sequences, roughly 23% of them singletons, with 45% to 50% in the top ten. Sequencing used blood. These receptors all stem from a woman aged 65 to 85 with Graves' ophthalmopathy. Each CDR3 is given with its conserved first and last residue. Each record gives: J gene, clone size, D gene, V gene, CDR3 DNA, CDR3 protein. D genes are given only for firm matches. Clone size appears in some rows only: once, few, many, or a class for an expanded clone.

j_gene: TRBJ2-7
abundance: few
d_gene: .
v_gene: TRBV7-3
CDR3nt: TGTGCCAGCAGTCCCGGACCCCTTGACTACGAGCAGTACTTC
CDR3aa: CASSPGPLDYEQYF

j_gene: TRBJ2-3
abundance: few
d_gene: .
v_gene: TRBV4-2
CDR3nt: TGTGCCAGCAGCCACCCCGGCACAGATACGCAGTATTTT
CDR3aa: CASSHPGTDTQYF

j_gene: TRBJ2-1
abundance: many
d_gene: TRBD1
v_gene: TRBV5-1
CDR3nt: TGCGCCAGCAGACCCGGGACAGGGTCAAATGAGCAGTTCTTC
CDR3aa: CASRPGTGSNEQFF

j_gene: TRBJ2-7
abundance: .
d_gene: .
v_gene: TRBV9
CDR3nt: TGTGCCAGCAGCGTAGAGCCCAGGGGTAGCGGCTACGAGCAGTACTTC
CDR3aa: CASSVEPRGSGYEQYF

j_gene: TRBJ2-3
abundance: few
d_gene: TRBD1
v_gene: TRBV10-3
CDR3nt: TGTGCCATCGCTTGGGCGACAGGGGATGCAGATACGCAGTATTTT
CDR3aa: CAIAWATGDADTQYF

j_gene: TRBJ2-3
abundance: many
d_gene: TRBD2
v_gene: TRBV6-1
CDR3nt: TGTGCCAGCAGTAAGACGACTAGCGGGGAGATTAGCACAGATACGCAGTATTTT
CDR3aa: CASSKTTSGEISTDTQYF

j_gene: TRBJ2-7
abundance: .
d_gene: TRBD2
v_gene: TRBV2
CDR3nt: TGTGCCAGCAGTGGGACTAGCGGGAGAATATACGAGCAGTACTTC
CDR3aa: CASSGTSGRIYEQYF

j_gene: TRBJ2-2
abundance: .
d_gene: .
v_gene: TRBV4-1
CDR3nt: TGCGCCAGCAGCCAAGAGGTCGGGGAGCTGTTTTTT
CDR3aa: CASSQEVGELFF

j_gene: TRBJ2-5
abundance: .
d_gene: TRBD2
v_gene: TRBV20-1
CDR3nt: TGCAGTGCTCCCGGGACTAGCAAAGAAGAGACCCAGTACTTC
CDR3aa: CSAPGTSKEETQYF

j_gene: TRBJ2-3
abundance: .
d_gene: TRBD1
v_gene: TRBV11-3
CDR3nt: TGTGCCAGCATCCGACAGGGCCACACAGATACGCAGTATTTT
CDR3aa: CASIRQGHTDTQYF

j_gene: TRBJ2-7
abundance: few
d_gene: TRBD1
v_gene: TRBV6-1
CDR3nt: TGTGCCACCGGGACAGCTCAAAACTACGAGCAGTACTTC
CDR3aa: CATGTAQNYEQYF

j_gene: TRBJ1-2
abundance: few
d_gene: .
v_gene: TRBV7-2
CDR3nt: TGTGCCAGCAGCTTAGCGCTTGGGGTAGTCTATGGCTACACCTTC
CDR3aa: CASSLALGVVYGYTF

j_gene: TRBJ2-3
abundance: many
d_gene: .
v_gene: TRBV7-3
CDR3nt: TGTGCCAGCAGCTTATCGGGGACTACAGATACGCAGTATTTT
CDR3aa: CASSLSGTTDTQYF

j_gene: TRBJ2-3
abundance: few
d_gene: TRBD2
v_gene: TRBV25-1
CDR3nt: TGTGCCAGCAGTTCGACTAGCGGGAGGGATACGCAGTATTTT
CDR3aa: CASSSTSGRDTQYF

j_gene: TRBJ1-2
abundance: few
d_gene: .
v_gene: TRBV27
CDR3nt: TGTGCCAGCCGGAAGACGGGGGGGGAAGGCTACACCTTC
CDR3aa: CASRKTGGEGYTF

j_gene: TRBJ1-1
abundance: few
d_gene: TRBD1
v_gene: TRBV5-1
CDR3nt: TGCGCCAGCAGCTTGGGGACAGGGAGGGCGGCGAGCACTGAAGCTTTCTTT
CDR3aa: CASSLGTGRAASTEAFF

j_gene: TRBJ1-2
abundance: .
d_gene: TRBD1
v_gene: TRBV29-1
CDR3nt: TGCAGCGTTTTTCAGGGGGCGGGCTATGGCTACACCTTC
CDR3aa: CSVFQGAGYGYTF

j_gene: TRBJ1-1
abundance: .
d_gene: .
v_gene: TRBV28
CDR3nt: TGTGCCAGCAGCCAAGTGTTACAGAACACTGAAGCTTTCTTT
CDR3aa: CASSQVLQNTEAFF

j_gene: TRBJ1-1
abundance: many
d_gene: .
v_gene: TRBV28
CDR3nt: TGTGCCAGCAGTTTGGCTTCTGCAGGGGTTAAGAATGAAGCTTTCTTT
CDR3aa: CASSLASAGVKNEAFF

j_gene: TRBJ2-1
abundance: .
d_gene: .
v_gene: TRBV6-2/TRBV6-3
CDR3nt: TGTGCCAGCAGGAGGGGGGGCGGACTAAATGAGCAGTTCTTC
CDR3aa: CASRRGGGLNEQFF

j_gene: TRBJ1-5
abundance: .
d_gene: .
v_gene: TRBV2
CDR3nt: TGTGCCAGCAGTGACGGTTGGCAGCCCCAGCATTTT
CDR3aa: CASSDGWQPQHF

j_gene: TRBJ2-7
abundance: many
d_gene: .
v_gene: TRBV5-1
CDR3nt: TGCGCCAGCAGCTTGGAGGGCCACGAGCAGTACTTC
CDR3aa: CASSLEGHEQYF

j_gene: TRBJ2-5
abundance: many
d_gene: .
v_gene: TRBV7-2
CDR3nt: TGTGCCAGCAGCTTAGGCGGCAGGCGAGGGGAGACCCAGTACTTC
CDR3aa: CASSLGGRRGETQYF

j_gene: TRBJ2-1
abundance: few
d_gene: .
v_gene: TRBV20-1
CDR3nt: TGCAGTGGAGGGGGGCCAGCCTACAATGAGCAGTTCTTC
CDR3aa: CSGGGPAYNEQFF

j_gene: TRBJ1-2
abundance: many
d_gene: TRBD1
v_gene: TRBV3-1
CDR3nt: TGTGCCAGCAGCCCCGGGACAGGGGCAAATGGCTACACCTTC
CDR3aa: CASSPGTGANGYTF

j_gene: TRBJ1-3
abundance: .
d_gene: .
v_gene: TRBV12-3/TRBV12-4
CDR3nt: TGTGCCAGCAGTTTCTCGGGATCTGGAAACACCATATATTTT
CDR3aa: CASSFSGSGNTIYF

j_gene: TRBJ1-4
abundance: .
d_gene: .
v_gene: TRBV11-2
CDR3nt: TGTGCCAGCAGCTTATTTGAGAGTGGACAGAATGAAAAACTGTTTTTT
CDR3aa: CASSLFESGQNEKLFF

j_gene: TRBJ2-7
abundance: few
d_gene: TRBD2
v_gene: TRBV20-1
CDR3nt: TGCAGTGCTAGGGGGCTAGCGGGAGAATACGAGCAGTACTTC
CDR3aa: CSARGLAGEYEQYF

j_gene: TRBJ2-2
abundance: .
d_gene: TRBD2
v_gene: TRBV24-1
CDR3nt: TGTGCCACCAGTAACGCTCCTGGGGCGGGAGTTACCGGGGAGCTGTTTTTT
CDR3aa: CATSNAPGAGVTGELFF

j_gene: TRBJ2-3
abundance: many
d_gene: .
v_gene: TRBV7-2
CDR3nt: TGTGCCAGCAGCTTCCGACTTCTTGATACGCAGTATTTT
CDR3aa: CASSFRLLDTQYF

j_gene: TRBJ1-2
abundance: many
d_gene: .
v_gene: TRBV2
CDR3nt: TGTGCCAGCAGTGAAGGAGGGGTCGGCGGCTACACCTTC
CDR3aa: CASSEGGVGGYTF

j_gene: TRBJ2-5
abundance: .
d_gene: .
v_gene: TRBV9
CDR3nt: TGTGCCAGCAGCGTAGGCGCAGGGGCGGGAGAAGAGACCCAGTACTTC
CDR3aa: CASSVGAGAGEETQYF

j_gene: TRBJ2-1
abundance: .
d_gene: .
v_gene: TRBV5-1
CDR3nt: TGCGCCAGCAGCTTGGTTGGGAGTGGATACAATGAGCAGTTCTTC
CDR3aa: CASSLVGSGYNEQFF

j_gene: TRBJ2-7
abundance: .
d_gene: TRBD2
v_gene: TRBV11-2
CDR3nt: TGTGCCAGCAGCACGTGGACTAGCGGTCTTGGGCAGTACTTC
CDR3aa: CASSTWTSGLGQYF

j_gene: TRBJ2-1
abundance: few
d_gene: TRBD2
v_gene: TRBV9
CDR3nt: TGTGCCAGCAGCGTAGATGAGACTAGCGGTTTATTTGAGCAGTTCTTC
CDR3aa: CASSVDETSGLFEQFF

j_gene: TRBJ1-6
abundance: .
d_gene: .
v_gene: TRBV6-1
CDR3nt: TGTGCCAGCAGTCCAAATGTCGGGACACCCCTCCACTTT
CDR3aa: CASSPNVGTPLHF

j_gene: TRBJ2-3
abundance: many
d_gene: .
v_gene: TRBV27
CDR3nt: TGTGCCAGCAGTTCCGGGACAGCTAGCGCCCGGCAGTATTTT
CDR3aa: CASSSGTASARQYF

j_gene: TRBJ2-7
abundance: many
d_gene: TRBD2
v_gene: TRBV29-1
CDR3nt: TGCAGCGCATCTAGCGGGAGAGCGTACGAGCAGTACTTC
CDR3aa: CSASSGRAYEQYF

j_gene: TRBJ1-2
abundance: once
d_gene: .
v_gene: TRBV6-5
CDR3nt: TGTGCCAGCAGTTTCTCCTCAGGGGCAAAGGTCTACACCTTC
CDR3aa: CASSFSSGAKVYTF

j_gene: TRBJ2-3
abundance: many
d_gene: TRBD2
v_gene: TRBV12-3/TRBV12-4
CDR3nt: TGTGCCAGCAGTTCGACTAGCGGCTACACAGATACGCAGTATTTT
CDR3aa: CASSSTSGYTDTQYF

j_gene: TRBJ2-3
abundance: few
d_gene: TRBD2
v_gene: TRBV20-1
CDR3nt: TGCAGTGCTCTGGGGCGGGAGGGGGCCCTAGATACGCAGTATTTT
CDR3aa: CSALGREGALDTQYF

j_gene: TRBJ2-1
abundance: .
d_gene: .
v_gene: TRBV9
CDR3nt: TGTGCCAGCAGCGTAGTAGGGTTCTCCTACAATGAGCAGCTCTTC
CDR3aa: CASSVVGFSYNEQLF

j_gene: TRBJ2-7
abundance: .
d_gene: TRBD1
v_gene: TRBV7-9
CDR3nt: TGTGCCAGCAGCTTAGGGTTACAGGGGGCCACCTACGAGCAGTACTTC
CDR3aa: CASSLGLQGATYEQYF

j_gene: TRBJ2-7
abundance: .
d_gene: .
v_gene: TRBV6-1
CDR3nt: TGTGCCAGCGAACCCTTTAGAAGGGCGTACGAGCAGTACTTC
CDR3aa: CASEPFRRAYEQYF

j_gene: TRBJ2-1
abundance: few
d_gene: TRBD2
v_gene: TRBV11-2
CDR3nt: TGTGCCAGCAGCTTAGGTGTTGGACTAGCGGGAGGACTAGGGAATGAGCAGTTCTTC
CDR3aa: CASSLGVGLAGGLGNEQFF

j_gene: TRBJ2-2
abundance: .
d_gene: .
v_gene: TRBV5-1
CDR3nt: TGCGCCAGCTCGGGGCTAGCGAAGGGCGGGGAGCTGTTTTTT
CDR3aa: CASSGLAKGGELFF